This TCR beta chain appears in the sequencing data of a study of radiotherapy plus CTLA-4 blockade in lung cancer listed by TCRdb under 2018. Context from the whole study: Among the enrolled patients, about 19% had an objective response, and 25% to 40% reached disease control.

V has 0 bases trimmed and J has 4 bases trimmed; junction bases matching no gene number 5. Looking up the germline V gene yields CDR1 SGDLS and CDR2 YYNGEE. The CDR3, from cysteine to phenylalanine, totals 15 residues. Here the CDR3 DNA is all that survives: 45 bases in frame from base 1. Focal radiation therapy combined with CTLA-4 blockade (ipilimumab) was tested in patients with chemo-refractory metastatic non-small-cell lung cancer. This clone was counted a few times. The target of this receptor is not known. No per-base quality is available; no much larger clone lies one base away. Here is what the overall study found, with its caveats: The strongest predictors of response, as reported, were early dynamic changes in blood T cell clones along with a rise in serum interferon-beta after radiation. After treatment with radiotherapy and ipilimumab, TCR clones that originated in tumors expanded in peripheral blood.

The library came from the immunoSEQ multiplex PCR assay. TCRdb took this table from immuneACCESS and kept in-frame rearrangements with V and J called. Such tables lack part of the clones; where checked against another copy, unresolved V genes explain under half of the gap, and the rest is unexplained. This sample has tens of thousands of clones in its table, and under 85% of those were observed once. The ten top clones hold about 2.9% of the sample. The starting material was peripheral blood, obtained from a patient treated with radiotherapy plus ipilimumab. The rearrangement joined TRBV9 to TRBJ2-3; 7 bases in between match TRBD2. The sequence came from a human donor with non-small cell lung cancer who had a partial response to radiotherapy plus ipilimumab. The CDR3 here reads CASSVGNSGSDTQYF. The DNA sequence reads TGTGCCAGCAGCGTAGGGAATAGCGGGTCAGATACGCAGTATTTT.